Sequencing of this TCR beta chain was carried out in a study of blood T cell repertoires in COVID-19. Background on the study: The samples span acute and convalescent COVID-19 from the United States, Italy and Spain. In each case, the material was cDNA or gDNA derived from T cells, B-cell-depleted T cells, or PBMCs.

Germline-derived CDR1 and CDR2 are LGHDT and YNNKEL (reference sequence). CDR3 length: 16 amino acids. Unmatched junction bases numbered 7, after V lost 7 bases and J lost 5 bases. TCRdb keeps only in-frame clones here, not all; method: immunoSEQ multiplex PCR. The sample lists roughly 180,000 clones; about 76% were seen once. The origin of this receptor is a woman between 50 and 59 years old with active or convalescent COVID-19. This sequence joins TRBV3-1 (or the pseudogene TRBV3-2) and TRBJ2-1; 14 bases align to TRBD2. The sample was peripheral blood. CDR3: CASTSGTSGRNNEQFF. CDR3 nucleotide sequence: TGTGCCAGCACCTCCGGGACTAGCGGGAGAAACAATGAGCAGTTCTTC.